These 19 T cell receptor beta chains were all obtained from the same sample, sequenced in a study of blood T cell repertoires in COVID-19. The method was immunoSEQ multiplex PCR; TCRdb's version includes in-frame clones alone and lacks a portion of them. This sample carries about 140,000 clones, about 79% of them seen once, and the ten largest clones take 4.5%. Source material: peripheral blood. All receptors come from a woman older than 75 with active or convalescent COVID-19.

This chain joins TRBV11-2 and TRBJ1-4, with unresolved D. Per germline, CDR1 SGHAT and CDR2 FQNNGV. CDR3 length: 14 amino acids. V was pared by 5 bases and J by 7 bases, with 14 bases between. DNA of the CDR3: TGTGCCAGCAGCCGAAGGACGGGGAGTGAAAAACTGTTTTTT. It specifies CASSRRTGSEKLFF. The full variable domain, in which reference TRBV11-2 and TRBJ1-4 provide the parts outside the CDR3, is EAGVAQSPRYKIIEKRQSVAFWCNPISGHATLYWYQQILGQGPKLLIQFQNNGVVDDSQLPKDRFSAERLKGVDSTLKIQPAKLEDSAVYLCASSRRTGSEKLFFGSGTQLSVL.

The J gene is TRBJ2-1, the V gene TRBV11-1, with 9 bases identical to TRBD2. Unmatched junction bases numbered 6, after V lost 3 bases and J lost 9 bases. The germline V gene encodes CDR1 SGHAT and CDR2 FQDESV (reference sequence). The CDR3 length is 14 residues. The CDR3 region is CASSFTGTSTEQFF. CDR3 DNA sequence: TGTGCCAGCAGCTTCACCGGGACTAGCACTGAGCAGTTCTTC.

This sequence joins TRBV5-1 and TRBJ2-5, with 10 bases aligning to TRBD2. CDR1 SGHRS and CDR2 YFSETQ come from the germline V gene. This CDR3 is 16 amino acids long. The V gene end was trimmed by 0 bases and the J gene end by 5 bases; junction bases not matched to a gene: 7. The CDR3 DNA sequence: TGCGCCAGCAGCTTGGCGGGGCTAGCGGGGGTGGAGACCCAGTACTTC. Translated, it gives CASSLAGLAGVETQYF.

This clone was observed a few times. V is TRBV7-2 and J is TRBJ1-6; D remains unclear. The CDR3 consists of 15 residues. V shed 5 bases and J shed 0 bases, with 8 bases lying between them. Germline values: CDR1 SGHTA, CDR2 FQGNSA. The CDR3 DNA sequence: TGTGCCAGCAGCCTTTCTAGCTCCTATAATTCACCCCTCCACTTT. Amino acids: CASSLSSSYNSPLHF.

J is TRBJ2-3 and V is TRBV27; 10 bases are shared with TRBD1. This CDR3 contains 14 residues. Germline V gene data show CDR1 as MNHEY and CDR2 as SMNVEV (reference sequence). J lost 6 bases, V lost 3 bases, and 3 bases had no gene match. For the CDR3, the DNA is TGTGCCAGCAGTTTGGGACAGGGGTTCGATACGCAGTATTTT. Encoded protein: CASSLGQGFDTQYF.

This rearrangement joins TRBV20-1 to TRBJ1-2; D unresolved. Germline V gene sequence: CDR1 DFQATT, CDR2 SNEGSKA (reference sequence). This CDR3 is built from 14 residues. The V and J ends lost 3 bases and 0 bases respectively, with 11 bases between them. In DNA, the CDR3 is TGCAGTGCTAGTACGCCAGAACCTAACTATGGCTACACCTTC. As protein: CSASTPEPNYGYTF.

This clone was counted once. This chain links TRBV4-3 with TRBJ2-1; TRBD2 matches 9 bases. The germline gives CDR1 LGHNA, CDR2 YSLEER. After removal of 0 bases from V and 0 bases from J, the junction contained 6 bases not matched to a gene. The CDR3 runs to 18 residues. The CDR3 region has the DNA TGCGCCAGCAGCCAAGATCGTCTAGCGGGGAGCTCCTACAATGAGCAGTTCTTC. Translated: CASSQDRLAGSSYNEQFF.

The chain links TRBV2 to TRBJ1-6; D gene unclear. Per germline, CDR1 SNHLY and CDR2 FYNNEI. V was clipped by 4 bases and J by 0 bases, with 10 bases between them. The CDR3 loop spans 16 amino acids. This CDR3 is CASSVPRNSYNSPLHF. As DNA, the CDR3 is TGTGCCAGCAGTGTTCCGAGGAACTCCTATAATTCACCCCTCCACTTT.

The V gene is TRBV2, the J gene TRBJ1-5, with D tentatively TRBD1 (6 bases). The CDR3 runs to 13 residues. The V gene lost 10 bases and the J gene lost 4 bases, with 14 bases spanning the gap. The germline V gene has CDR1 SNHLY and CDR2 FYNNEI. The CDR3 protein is CATSDSLNQPQHF. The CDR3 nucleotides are TGTGCCACCTCGGACAGCCTAAATCAGCCCCAGCATTTT.

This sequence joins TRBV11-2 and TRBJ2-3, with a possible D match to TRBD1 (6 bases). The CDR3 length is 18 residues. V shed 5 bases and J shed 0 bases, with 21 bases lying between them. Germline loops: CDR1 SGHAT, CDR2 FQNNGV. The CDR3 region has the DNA TGTGCCAGCAGCCCGGGACAAGCGACTTCATTTAGCACAGATACGCAGTATTTT. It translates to CASSPGQATSFSTDTQYF.

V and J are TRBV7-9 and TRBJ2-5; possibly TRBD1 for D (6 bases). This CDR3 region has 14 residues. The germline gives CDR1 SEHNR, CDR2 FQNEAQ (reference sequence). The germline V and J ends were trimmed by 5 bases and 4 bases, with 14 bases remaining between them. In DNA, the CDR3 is TGTGCCAGCAGCCTAAACCAGGGGCGAGAGACCCAGTACTTC. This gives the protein CASSLNQGRETQYF.

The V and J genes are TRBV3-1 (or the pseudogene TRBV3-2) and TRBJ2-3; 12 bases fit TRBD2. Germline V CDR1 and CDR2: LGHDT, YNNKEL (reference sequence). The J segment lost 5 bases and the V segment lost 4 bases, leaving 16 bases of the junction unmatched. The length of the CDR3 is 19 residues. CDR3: CASSPRLAGALTRRDTQYF. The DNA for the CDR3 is TGTGCCAGCAGCCCGCGACTAGCGGGGGCCCTAACCCGCAGAGATACGCAGTATTTT.

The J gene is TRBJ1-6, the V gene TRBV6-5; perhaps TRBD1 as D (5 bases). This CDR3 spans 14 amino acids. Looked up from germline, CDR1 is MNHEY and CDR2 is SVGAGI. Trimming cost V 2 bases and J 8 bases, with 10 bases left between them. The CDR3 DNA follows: TGTGCCAGCAGTTACAGGGGTCGGGATTCACCCCTCCACTTT. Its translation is CASSYRGRDSPLHF.

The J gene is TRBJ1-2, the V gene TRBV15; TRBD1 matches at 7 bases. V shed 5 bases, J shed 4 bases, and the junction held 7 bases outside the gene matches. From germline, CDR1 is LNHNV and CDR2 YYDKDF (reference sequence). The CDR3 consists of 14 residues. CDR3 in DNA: TGTGCCACCAGCCCCCAGGGGGGAACCTATGGCTACACCTTC. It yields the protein CATSPQGGTYGYTF. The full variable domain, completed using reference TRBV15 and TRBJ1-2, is DAMVIQNPRYQVTQFGKPVTLSCSQTLNHNVMYWYQQKSSQAPKLLFHYYDKDFNNEADTPDNFQSRRPNTSFCFLDIRSPGLGDTAMYLCATSPQGGTYGYTFGSGTRLTVV.

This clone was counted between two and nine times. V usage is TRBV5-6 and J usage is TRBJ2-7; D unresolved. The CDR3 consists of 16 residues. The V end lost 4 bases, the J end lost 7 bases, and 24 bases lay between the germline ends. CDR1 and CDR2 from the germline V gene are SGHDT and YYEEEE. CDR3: CASSPTAASRGTEQYF. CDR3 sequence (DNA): TGTGCCAGCAGCCCGACGGCGGCCAGCCGTGGTACGGAGCAGTACTTC.

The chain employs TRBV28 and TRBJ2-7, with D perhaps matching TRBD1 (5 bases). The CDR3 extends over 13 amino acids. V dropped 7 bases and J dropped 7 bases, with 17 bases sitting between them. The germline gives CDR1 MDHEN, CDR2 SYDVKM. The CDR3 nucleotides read TGTGCCAGCAACGCAGGGATATCGCAAGAGCAGTACTTC. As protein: CASNAGISQEQYF.

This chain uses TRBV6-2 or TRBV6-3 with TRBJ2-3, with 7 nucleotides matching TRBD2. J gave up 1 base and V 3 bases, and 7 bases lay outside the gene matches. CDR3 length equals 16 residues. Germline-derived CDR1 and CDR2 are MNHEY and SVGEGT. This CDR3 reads CASSYRPGLRTDTQYF. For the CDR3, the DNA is TGTGCCAGCAGTTATCGTCCGGGACTACGCACAGATACGCAGTATTTT.

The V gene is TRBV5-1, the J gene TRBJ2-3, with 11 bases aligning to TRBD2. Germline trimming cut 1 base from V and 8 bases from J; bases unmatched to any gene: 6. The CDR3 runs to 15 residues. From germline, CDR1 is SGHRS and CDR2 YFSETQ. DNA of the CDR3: TGCGCCAGCAGCTTGTGGAACCTAGCGGGGGGTACGCAGTATTTT. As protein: CASSLWNLAGGTQYF.

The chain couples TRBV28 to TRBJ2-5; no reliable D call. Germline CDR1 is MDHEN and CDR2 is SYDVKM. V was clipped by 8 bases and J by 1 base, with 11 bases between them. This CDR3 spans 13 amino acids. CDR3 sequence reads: CASPIRVQETQYF. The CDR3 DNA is TGTGCCAGCCCAATCCGGGTCCAAGAGACCCAGTACTTC. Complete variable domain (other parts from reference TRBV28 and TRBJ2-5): DVKVTQSSRYLVKRTGEKVFLECVQDMDHENMFWYRQDPGLGLRLIYFSYDVKMKEKGDIPEGYSVSREKKERFSLILESASTNQTSMYLCASPIRVQETQYFGPGTRLLVL.